This record looks at one TCR beta chain sequence and its context. The antigen is undetermined. Cultured CD4+ T cell DNA was sequenced using the Oncomine TCR Beta short-read assay. In this case, cultured CD4+ T cells provided the extracted genomic DNA. TCRdb used MiXCR to reprocess the PCR reads, holding one entry per CDR3 protein. Of around 11,000 distinct CDR3 sequences in the sample, 77% were seen once. The sample belongs to a study of vaccination and CD4 T cells after COVID-19. Looking at the study overall: Overlapping SARS-CoV-2, HCoV-NL63, HCoV-OC43 and HCoV-229E spike peptides stimulated the cells. Study results and limitations: Analysis of convalescent patients found that 304 of 307 vaccine-specific clones were spike mono-reactive.

Germline CDR1 SGHTA, CDR2 FQGNSA. This CDR3 is 16 amino acids long. Trimming took 5 bases from V and 4 from J; bases not matched to a gene: 11. Treatment in this sample: roughly 10-day PBMC culture with coronavirus spike peptide pools or control peptides (ViraFEST assay). The authors cultured around 2.1 million PBMCs per well with 8 to 10 IU/ml IL-2 and about 10 ug/ml peptide pools. Sequencing input: CD4+ T cells from blood, cultured in vitro. This clonotype was sampled from a human donor who had recovered from COVID-19. The chain is built from TRBV7-2 and TRBJ2-7; the match to TRBD1 covers 10 bases. CDR3 region: CASSTRVLGQGYEQYF. DNA of the CDR3: TGTGCCAGCAGCACTCGGGTTCTGGGACAGGGGTACGAGCAGTACTTC.